Listed below are T cell receptor beta chains from one sample, sequenced in a study of radiation and T cells in renal cell carcinoma. Assay: immunoSEQ multiplex PCR; the TCRdb copy retains only in-frame clones and omits some. The table lists about 60,000 clones, around 78% of them singletons, with under 7% in the top ten. The sample consisted of blood, taken from a patient whose treatment included radiotherapy and nephrectomy. The receptors come from a man in his sixties with renal cell carcinoma. Each CDR3 is given with its conserved first and last residue. Each record gives: J gene, D gene, CDR3 length, clone size, V gene, CDR3 DNA, CDR3 protein. D genes are given only for firm matches. Clone size is given for some rows only: seen once, a few or many times, or a class if the clone is expanded.

j_call: TRBJ2-7
d_call: NA
cdr3_length: 17
clone_size: NA
v_call: TRBV7-2
cdr3_nt: TGTGCCAGCAGCTTAGGACCCTTGGCGGGGAGCTCCTACGAGCAGTACTTC
cdr3_aa: CASSLGPLAGSSYEQYF

j_call: TRBJ1-1
d_call: TRBD1
cdr3_length: 15
clone_size: NA
v_call: TRBV16
cdr3_nt: TGTGCCAGCAGCGCCTGGGCAGGGGGTAACACTGAAGCTTTCTTT
cdr3_aa: CASSAWAGGNTEAFF

j_call: TRBJ1-2
d_call: NA
cdr3_length: 13
clone_size: NA
v_call: TRBV13
cdr3_nt: TGTGCCAGCAGCTCCCAGGGTAACTATGGCTACACCTTC
cdr3_aa: CASSSQGNYGYTF

j_call: TRBJ1-2
d_call: TRBD1
cdr3_length: 12
clone_size: NA
v_call: TRBV6-5
cdr3_nt: TGTGCCAGCAGACCGACAGGGGCTGGCTACACCTTC
cdr3_aa: CASRPTGAGYTF

j_call: TRBJ2-5
d_call: TRBD2
cdr3_length: 15
clone_size: NA
v_call: TRBV4-2
cdr3_nt: TGTGCCAGCAGCTCAGGACTAGCGGCCAGTGAGACCCAGTACTTC
cdr3_aa: CASSSGLAASETQYF

j_call: TRBJ2-5
d_call: TRBD2
cdr3_length: 16
clone_size: NA
v_call: TRBV4-3
cdr3_nt: TGCGCCAGCAGCCTAACTGGCGGGGGGTCTGAGGAGACCCAGTACTTC
cdr3_aa: CASSLTGGGSEETQYF

j_call: TRBJ1-5
d_call: NA
cdr3_length: 15
clone_size: NA
v_call: TRBV15
cdr3_nt: TGTGCCACCAGCAGAGATCATGGCGGTCATCAGCCCCAGCATTTT
cdr3_aa: CATSRDHGGHQPQHF

j_call: TRBJ2-3
d_call: NA
cdr3_length: 14
clone_size: NA
v_call: TRBV10-3
cdr3_nt: TGTGCCATCAGTGAGTCGGGAGACTCAGATACGCAGTATTTT
cdr3_aa: CAISESGDSDTQYF

j_call: TRBJ2-2
d_call: TRBD2
cdr3_length: 16
clone_size: NA
v_call: TRBV30
cdr3_nt: TGTGCCTGGAGTAGCGCGGGGGTGACGAACACCGGGGAGCTGTTTTTT
cdr3_aa: CAWSSAGVTNTGELFF

j_call: TRBJ1-5
d_call: NA
cdr3_length: 16
clone_size: NA
v_call: TRBV21-1
cdr3_nt: TGTGCCAGCAGCAAATGTAGAAGGGCGGCGTGGCAGCCCCAGCATTTT
cdr3_aa: CASSKCRRAAWQPQHF

j_call: TRBJ1-5
d_call: NA
cdr3_length: 11
clone_size: NA
v_call: TRBV28
cdr3_nt: TGTCTAACAGGGCGCAATCAGCCCCAGCATTTT
cdr3_aa: CLTGRNQPQHF

j_call: TRBJ1-2
d_call: NA
cdr3_length: 14
clone_size: NA
v_call: TRBV2
cdr3_nt: TGTGCCAGCAGTGAGCGAGCTGCGGGCTATGGCTACACCTTC
cdr3_aa: CASSERAAGYGYTF

j_call: TRBJ1-2
d_call: NA
cdr3_length: 14
clone_size: NA
v_call: TRBV6-6
cdr3_nt: TGTGCCAGCAGTCAAGGGGGAACTAACTATGGCTACACCTTC
cdr3_aa: CASSQGGTNYGYTF

j_call: TRBJ2-6
d_call: NA
cdr3_length: 14
clone_size: NA
v_call: TRBV6-5
cdr3_nt: TGTGCCAGCAGTTACAACTCTGGGGCCAACGTCCTGACTTTC
cdr3_aa: CASSYNSGANVLTF

j_call: TRBJ1-1
d_call: TRBD1
cdr3_length: 15
clone_size: NA
v_call: TRBV6-5
cdr3_nt: TGTGCCAGCAGTTACTCCGGGACAGCGGAGACTGAAGCTTTCTTT
cdr3_aa: CASSYSGTAETEAFF

j_call: TRBJ2-1
d_call: NA
cdr3_length: 15
clone_size: NA
v_call: TRBV7-2
cdr3_nt: TGTGCCAGCAGCTCCTTCAGCCATCAGATGGGAGAGCAGTTCTTC
cdr3_aa: CASSSFSHQMGEQFF

j_call: TRBJ2-7
d_call: NA
cdr3_length: 15
clone_size: NA
v_call: TRBV4-1
cdr3_nt: TGCGCCAGCAGCCAGGGGGACTCTGCCAGCTACGAGCAGTACTTC
cdr3_aa: CASSQGDSASYEQYF

j_call: TRBJ1-1
d_call: NA
cdr3_length: 15
clone_size: NA
v_call: TRBV25-1
cdr3_nt: TGTGCCAGCAGTGATGGACAGATATTGAACACTGAAGCTTTCTTT
cdr3_aa: CASSDGQILNTEAFF

j_call: TRBJ2-2
d_call: NA
cdr3_length: 16
clone_size: NA
v_call: TRBV10-3
cdr3_nt: TGTGCCATCAGTGAGTGGAGGGGCGCGGGCACCGGGGAGCTGTTTTTT
cdr3_aa: CAISEWRGAGTGELFF

j_call: TRBJ1-4
d_call: NA
cdr3_length: 14
clone_size: NA
v_call: TRBV5-1
cdr3_nt: TGCGCCAGCACGGAGGGTTCTGAAGATGAAAAACTGTTTTTT
cdr3_aa: CASTEGSEDEKLFF

j_call: TRBJ2-2
d_call: TRBD2
cdr3_length: 16
clone_size: NA
v_call: TRBV9
cdr3_nt: TGTGCCAGCAGCGTCGGGGAGGGCCTTGACACCGGGGAGCTGTTTTTT
cdr3_aa: CASSVGEGLDTGELFF

j_call: TRBJ1-1
d_call: NA
cdr3_length: 15
clone_size: NA
v_call: TRBV18
cdr3_nt: TGTGCCAGCTCACTCGGACGAGAGATGAACACTGAAGCTTTCTTT
cdr3_aa: CASSLGREMNTEAFF

j_call: TRBJ2-5
d_call: TRBD1
cdr3_length: 15
clone_size: NA
v_call: TRBV2
cdr3_nt: TGTGCCAGCAGTGTTGAGTGGTCCACAGGGGGAAGCCGGTACTTC
cdr3_aa: CASSVEWSTGGSRYF

j_call: TRBJ1-2
d_call: TRBD1
cdr3_length: 17
clone_size: NA
v_call: TRBV7-3
cdr3_nt: TGTGCCAGCAGCTTCCCGAGTTCCGGACAGGGGGCCAGGGGCTACACCTTC
cdr3_aa: CASSFPSSGQGARGYTF

j_call: TRBJ2-3
d_call: TRBD2
cdr3_length: 16
clone_size: NA
v_call: TRBV5-1
cdr3_nt: TGCGCCAGCAGCTTGGTTTTGCTAGCGGGAGCAGATACGCAGTATTTT
cdr3_aa: CASSLVLLAGADTQYF

j_call: TRBJ1-5
d_call: NA
cdr3_length: 16
clone_size: NA
v_call: TRBV4-1
cdr3_nt: TGCGCCAGCAGCCAAGATCTGGCCCCTCTGCTTCAGCCCCAGCATTTT
cdr3_aa: CASSQDLAPLLQPQHF

j_call: TRBJ2-3
d_call: TRBD2
cdr3_length: 16
clone_size: once
v_call: TRBV19
cdr3_nt: TGTGCCAGTAGTATGGCGATAGCGGGAGGGCCTGATACGCAGTATTTT
cdr3_aa: CASSMAIAGGPDTQYF

j_call: TRBJ2-1
d_call: NA
cdr3_length: 13
clone_size: NA
v_call: TRBV25-1
cdr3_nt: TGTGCCAGCAGTGAGCAGGGCCACAATGAGCAGTTCTTC
cdr3_aa: CASSEQGHNEQFF

j_call: TRBJ2-5
d_call: NA
cdr3_length: 14
clone_size: few
v_call: TRBV12-5
cdr3_nt: TGTGCTAGTGGTTTGGTTTCCGCCGGGGAGACCCAGTACTTC
cdr3_aa: CASGLVSAGETQYF

j_call: TRBJ2-5
d_call: NA
cdr3_length: 14
clone_size: NA
v_call: TRBV7-6
cdr3_nt: TGTGCCAGCAGCCCACCGGGAGCATTAGAGACCCAGTACTTC
cdr3_aa: CASSPPGALETQYF

j_call: TRBJ2-1
d_call: NA
cdr3_length: 14
clone_size: NA
v_call: TRBV5-1
cdr3_nt: TGCGCCAGCAGCTTGGTGAGCTGGGAGGATGAGCAGTTCTTC
cdr3_aa: CASSLVSWEDEQFF

j_call: TRBJ1-1
d_call: NA
cdr3_length: 13
clone_size: NA
v_call: TRBV4-3
cdr3_nt: TGCGCCAGCAGCCAAGATGGGGGAACTGAAGCTTTCTTT
cdr3_aa: CASSQDGGTEAFF

j_call: TRBJ1-5
d_call: NA
cdr3_length: 14
clone_size: few
v_call: TRBV18
cdr3_nt: TGTGCCAGCTCAACAGGAGATAGCAATCAGCCCCAGCATTTT
cdr3_aa: CASSTGDSNQPQHF

j_call: TRBJ2-5
d_call: TRBD2
cdr3_length: 15
clone_size: NA
v_call: TRBV5-6
cdr3_nt: TGTGCCAGCAGCGCGCTAGCGGGGTTCCAAGAGACCCAGTACTTC
cdr3_aa: CASSALAGFQETQYF

j_call: TRBJ1-1
d_call: NA
cdr3_length: 14
clone_size: NA
v_call: TRBV10-2
cdr3_nt: TGCGCCAGCGGGGGGGTATCAGGGAACACTGAAGCTTTCTTT
cdr3_aa: CASGGVSGNTEAFF

j_call: TRBJ2-3
d_call: TRBD2
cdr3_length: 16
clone_size: few
v_call: TRBV6-1
cdr3_nt: TGTGCCAGCAGTGCAAGGTTAGCGGGGAGCACAGATACGCAGTATTTT
cdr3_aa: CASSARLAGSTDTQYF

j_call: TRBJ1-5
d_call: TRBD1
cdr3_length: 17
clone_size: few
v_call: TRBV15
cdr3_nt: TGTGCCACCTCCGCAGACAGGGTGGGTCGGGGCAATCAGCCCCAGCATTTT
cdr3_aa: CATSADRVGRGNQPQHF

j_call: TRBJ2-5
d_call: NA
cdr3_length: 13
clone_size: NA
v_call: TRBV2
cdr3_nt: TGTGCCAGCAGTGTAGCAGAAATCGAGACCCAGTACTTC
cdr3_aa: CASSVAEIETQYF

j_call: TRBJ1-2
d_call: NA
cdr3_length: 15
clone_size: NA
v_call: TRBV28
cdr3_nt: TGTGCCAGCACCCTTCTACAGGGAGAATCCTATGGCTACACCTTC
cdr3_aa: CASTLLQGESYGYTF

j_call: TRBJ1-4
d_call: TRBD1
cdr3_length: 19
clone_size: NA
v_call: TRBV27
cdr3_nt: TGTGCCAGCAGTAAACTACCCGGGACAGAGTCTGCAACTAATGAAAAACTGTTTTTT
cdr3_aa: CASSKLPGTESATNEKLFF

j_call: TRBJ2-7
d_call: TRBD1
cdr3_length: 16
clone_size: NA
v_call: TRBV7-8
cdr3_nt: TGTGCCAGCAGCTTTGGACAGGGGGCAGGGTTGTACGAGCAGTACTTC
cdr3_aa: CASSFGQGAGLYEQYF

j_call: TRBJ2-3
d_call: NA
cdr3_length: 11
clone_size: NA
v_call: TRBV20-1
cdr3_nt: TGCAGTGCTACCGGGACTTACCCGAATGAATTT
cdr3_aa: CSATGTYPNEF

j_call: TRBJ2-3
d_call: NA
cdr3_length: 15
clone_size: NA
v_call: TRBV7-9
cdr3_nt: TGTGCCAGCAGCTTATGGCGGGATGGGGGAGATACGCAGTATTTT
cdr3_aa: CASSLWRDGGDTQYF

j_call: TRBJ2-3
d_call: TRBD2
cdr3_length: 14
clone_size: few
v_call: TRBV14
cdr3_nt: TGTGCCAGCAGCCACCGGGGGGGGCCCGATACGCAGTATTTT
cdr3_aa: CASSHRGGPDTQYF

j_call: TRBJ1-2
d_call: TRBD1
cdr3_length: 13
clone_size: NA
v_call: TRBV2
cdr3_nt: TGTGCCAGCAAGGAGTGGACAGGGGATGGCTACACCTTC
cdr3_aa: CASKEWTGDGYTF

j_call: TRBJ2-1
d_call: NA
cdr3_length: 15
clone_size: NA
v_call: TRBV27
cdr3_nt: TGTGCCAGCGGCTCCCCAGGGGTCCTCTACAATGAGCAGTTCTTC
cdr3_aa: CASGSPGVLYNEQFF

j_call: TRBJ1-1
d_call: NA
cdr3_length: 15
clone_size: NA
v_call: TRBV7-9
cdr3_nt: TGTGCCAGCAGCTTAGCGTCGGGGGGGCAAACTGAAGCTTTCTTT
cdr3_aa: CASSLASGGQTEAFF

j_call: TRBJ1-4
d_call: NA
cdr3_length: 14
clone_size: NA
v_call: TRBV10-1
cdr3_nt: TGCGCCAGCAGTGAGTCAGCCTCTAATGAAAAACTGTTTTTT
cdr3_aa: CASSESASNEKLFF